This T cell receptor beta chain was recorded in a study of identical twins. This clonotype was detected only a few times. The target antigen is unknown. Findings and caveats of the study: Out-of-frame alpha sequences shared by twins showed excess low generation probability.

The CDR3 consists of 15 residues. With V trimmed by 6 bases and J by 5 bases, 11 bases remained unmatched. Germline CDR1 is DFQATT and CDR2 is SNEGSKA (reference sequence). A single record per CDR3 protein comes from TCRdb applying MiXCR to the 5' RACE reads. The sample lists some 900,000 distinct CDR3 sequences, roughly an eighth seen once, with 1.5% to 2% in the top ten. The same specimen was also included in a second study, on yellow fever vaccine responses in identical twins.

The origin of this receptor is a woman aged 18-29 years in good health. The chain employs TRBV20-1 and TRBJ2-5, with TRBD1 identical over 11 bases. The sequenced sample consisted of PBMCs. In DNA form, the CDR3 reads TGCAGTGCCCCCCGGGACAGGGGGTTAATGGAGACCCAGTACTTC. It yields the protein CSAPRDRGLMETQYF.